This record covers a single TCR beta chain. What it recognizes is unknown. Germline V CDR1 and CDR2: SGHRS, YFSETQ. V trimming: 1 base; J trimming: 5 bases; junction bases outside the gene matches: 9. The CDR3 runs to 17 residues. The record originates from a study of shared clonotypes between healthy human individuals. TCRdb's copy holds only in-frame clones and misses some; the assay was immunoSEQ multiplex PCR. In the table there are under 1,900,000 clones, 98% of which are singletons. General study results and limits: Relative to clonotypes present in all four donors, those not shared had lower generation probabilities. A handful of donors shared 4.5% to 6.5% of their naive CD4 clonotypes.

The receptor's source is a man younger than 40 in good health. The sample comprised naive CD4+ T cells sorted from blood. Specified subset: CD45RA+ positively selected. The chain combines TRBV5-1 with TRBJ2-5, with 12 bases matching TRBD2. The CDR3 region has the DNA TGCGCCAGCAGCTTGACTAGCGGGAGGCGGAGGGGGGAGACCCAGTACTTC. Its protein product is CASSLTSGRRRGETQYF. The full variable domain, in which reference TRBV5-1 and TRBJ2-5 provide the parts outside the CDR3, is KAGVTQTPRYLIKTRGQQVTLSCSPISGHRSVSWYQQTPGQGLQFLFEYFSETQRNKGNFPGRFSGRQFSNSRSEMNVSTLELGDSALYLCASSLTSGRRRGETQYFGPGTRLLVL.